Included here is one T cell receptor beta chain sequence, with context. A junction boundary mismatches the germline segment, possibly from a read error. The CDR3 consists of 16 residues. Germline V lookup: CDR1 SGHTA, CDR2 FQGTGA. Unique molecular identifiers were incorporated during preparation of the TCRbeta library. One entry per CDR3 protein, called by TCRdb with MiXCR from the PCR reads. The profile shows some 500,000 distinct CDR3 sequences, around 20% of them singletons. The sample belongs to a study of T-cell reconstitution after alpha-beta-depleted transplantation in children. V is TRBV7-3 and J is TRBJ2-1; 12 bases are a match to TRBD2. This material consisted of PBMCs from the stem cell graft donor, taken from the stem cell graft. This clonotype was obtained from a human donor who donated a stem cell graft to a child with acute lymphoblastic leukemia. CDR3 in amino acids: CASSPGLAGRKGVLIF. CDR3 nucleotides: TGTGCCAGCAGCCCCGGACTAGCGGGGAGGAAAGGCGTCTTGATCTTC.